This T cell receptor (beta chain) was identified in a study of vaccination and CD4 T cells after COVID-19. Study context: A vaccine, either BNT162b2 or mRNA-1273, was given to participants in two doses.

Per the germline V gene, CDR1 is MNHNS and CDR2 is SASEGT. V lost 8 bases to trimming and J lost 2 bases; unmatched junction nucleotides: 7. The CDR3 is 14 residues long. Treatment defined: approximately 9-day PBMC culture with coronavirus spike peptide pools or control peptides (ViraFEST assay). According to the study, CD4+ T cells from the unexposed donor were gathered ahead of the COVID-19 pandemic (2011-2018). Sequenced with the Oncomine TCR Beta short-read assay was DNA taken from cultured CD4+ T cells. TCRdb re-called the PCR reads with MiXCR, one entry per CDR3 protein. Here the sample spans 10,000 or so distinct CDR3 sequences, 40% to 55% being singletons. Study-level points and caveats: Researchers report that 304 of 307 vaccine-specific clones in convalescent patients proved spike mono-reactive.

This clonotype has a handful of counts. Antigen unknown. The origin of this receptor is a human donor in good health. Input material: CD4+ T cells from blood, cultured in vitro. V usage is TRBV6-1 and J usage is TRBJ1-2, with 8 bases fitting TRBD1. The CDR3 DNA reads as TGTGCCAGCGCGGCCCGACAGGGGAACTATGGCTACACCTTC. Translated, it gives CASAARQGNYGYTF.